This T cell receptor beta chain was sequenced for a study of blood T cell repertoires in COVID-19 (dated by TCRdb to between 2020 and 2021). Regarding the research as a whole: Collaborator samples came from the United States, Italy and Spain and covered acute and convalescent phases of COVID-19. The prospective study material was composed of cDNA or gDNA derived from T cells, B-cell-depleted T cells, or PBMCs. Subjects who had been exposed to COVID-19, were actively infected with it, or had recovered from it provided the deeply sampled blood TCRbeta repertoires that made up the dataset. The repertoires were released in a freely available public database intended as a resource for research on the immune response to SARS-CoV-2. Samples came from the ongoing ImmuneRACE study (first 160 participants) plus 1,254 subjects from 6 global collaborators. Sample metadata almost always included a de-identified subject ID, COVID-19 status, age in years and sex. Where available, HLA class I and class II types were obtained from metadata supplied by the sample provider rather than from assay-based typing.

The immunoSEQ Assay, a bias-controlled multiplex PCR, was used to amplify TCRbeta CDR3 regions from genomic DNA. As for the original processing: The number of nucleated cells in each sample was estimated from the amplification of reference gene primers within the assay. To quantify the absolute abundance of each unique TCRbeta CDR3 rearrangement, sequence reads were collapsed and filtered. For each sample, productive Simpson clonality was calculated by taking the square root of Simpson's diversity index across productive rearrangements. TCRdb stores this immuneACCESS table with in-frame sequences only. Part of the clones is absent; in the studies checked, under half of the shortfall reflects unresolved V genes, and no reason is known for the rest. The DNA was the basis for D and trimming; V, J and clone size are from that table. For this sample there are 88,000 or so clones; 65% to 90% appear just once. Together, the top ten hold about 4% of the sample.

General conclusions and limits of the study: The amount of clinical and demographic metadata varied by source and participant and was provided uncurated.

The collaborating institutions used their own protocols to collect whole blood in K2EDTA tubes. For TCRbeta analysis, collaborators shipped samples as frozen whole blood, isolated PBMCs, or DNA extracted from either of those sample types. In regard to this clone: The antigen it recognizes is unknown. The sample holds no much larger clone one base away, and base qualities are not on file.

CDR1 and CDR2 (MNHEY, SVGAGI) derive from the germline V gene. The CDR3, cysteine through phenylalanine, is 15 amino acids long. The sequence is cut down to CDR3 DNA, 45 bases in frame from base 1. At the junction V is shortened by 4 bases and J by 6 bases; bases outside the gene matches: 12. The sample was peripheral blood. The chain uses TRBV6-5 and TRBJ2-7; 7 of the junction bases match TRBD2. The TCR sequence derives from a man in his 60s with acute or convalescent COVID-19. CDR3 protein: CASSSSSSGGVEQYF. Read as DNA, the sequence is TGTGCCAGCAGTTCCTCCTCTAGCGGAGGGGTCGAGCAGTACTTC.